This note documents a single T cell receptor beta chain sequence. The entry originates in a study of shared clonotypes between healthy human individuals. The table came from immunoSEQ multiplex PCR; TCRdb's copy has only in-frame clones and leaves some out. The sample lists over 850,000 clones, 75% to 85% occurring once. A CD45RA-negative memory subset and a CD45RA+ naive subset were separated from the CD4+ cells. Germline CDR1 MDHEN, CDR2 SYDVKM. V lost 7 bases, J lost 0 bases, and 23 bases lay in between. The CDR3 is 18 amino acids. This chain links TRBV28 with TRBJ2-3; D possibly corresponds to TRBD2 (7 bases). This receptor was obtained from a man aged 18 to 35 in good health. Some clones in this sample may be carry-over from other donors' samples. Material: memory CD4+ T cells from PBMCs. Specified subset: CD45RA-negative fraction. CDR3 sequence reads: CASISAGGGRGSTDTQYF. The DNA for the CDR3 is TGTGCCAGCATATCGGCTGGGGGCGGGAGAGGTAGCACAGATACGCAGTATTTT.